This T cell receptor (beta chain) derives from a study of T cells after yellow fever vaccination. Each CDR3 protein gets one entry after TCRdb re-called the 5' RACE reads with MiXCR. The table has 620,000 or so distinct CDR3 sequences, about 15% seen once; the top ten hold 17%. Germline loops: CDR1 SGHTA, CDR2 FQGTGA. The CDR3 is 13 amino acids. V was pared by 5 bases and J by 7 bases, with 14 bases between. This clonotype was picked up a small number of times. V and J are TRBV7-3 and TRBJ1-2, with D possibly TRBD1 on 5 matching bases. This TCR derives from a man younger than 35 who received the YFV17D yellow fever vaccine. The input for sequencing was PBMCs, taken about 5 days after the first yellow fever vaccination. CDR3 sequence reads: CASSPGGGRGYTF. In DNA form, the CDR3 reads TGTGCCAGCAGCCCCGGCGGGGGTCGTGGCTACACCTTC.